The 25 T cell receptor beta chains presented below share a single source sample, sequenced in a study of T cell responses to AZD1222 COVID-19 vaccine. Libraries were prepared by immunoSEQ multiplex PCR; TCRdb keeps only in-frame clonotypes and omits some of them. Of around 200,000 clones in the sample, approximately 92% were seen once. The sample here was peripheral blood, taken 28 days after the second dose of the MenACWY control vaccine. These receptors originate from an adult who received the MenACWY meningococcal vaccine as a control.

The V and J genes are TRBV7-9 and TRBJ2-1, with a possible D match to TRBD1 (6 bases). Per the germline V gene, CDR1 is SEHNR and CDR2 is FQNEAQ (reference sequence). The CDR3 has 14 amino acids. With 7 bases removed from V and 0 bases from J, the gap between germline ends came to 10 bases. The CDR3 loop is CASNIGGSYNEQFF. CDR3 coding DNA: TGTGCCAGCAACATAGGGGGCTCCTACAATGAGCAGTTCTTC.

The J gene is TRBJ1-1, the V gene TRBV11-2; D ambiguous. Deletions cut 5 bases from V and 9 bases from J, with 19 bases between. The CDR3 sequence is 14 residues long. CDR1 is SGHAT, CDR2 FQNNGV, per germline. CDR3 coding DNA: TGTGCCAGCAGCGCCGGAGGATCCGGTCTGAAAGCTTTCTTT. The encoded protein is CASSAGGSGLKAFF.

The CDR3 spells CASSFTSIQEAFF. In DNA, the CDR3 is TGTGCCAGCAGCTTCACGTCCATCCAAGAAGCTTTCTTT. This chain connects TRBV5-6 to TRBJ1-1; no firm D call. This CDR3 has 13 amino acids. The germline V gene has CDR1 SGHDT and CDR2 YYEEEE. V shed 2 bases and J shed 8 bases, with 13 bases lying between them.

This chain joins TRBV12-3 or TRBV12-4 and TRBJ1-2; D is ambiguous. The CDR3 runs 13 residues. Trimming removed 1 base from V and 8 bases from J, with 11 bases in between. The CDR3 nucleotides are TGTGCCAGCAGTTTAGACAGTCGAGGAGGCTACACCTTC. It is translated as CASSLDSRGGYTF.

The chain combines TRBV3-1 (or the pseudogene TRBV3-2) with TRBJ1-2, with D unclear. Germline assignment: CDR1 LGHDT and CDR2 YNNKEL (reference sequence). Trimming left V 4 bases short and J 3 bases short, with 12 bases between. The CDR3 spans 14 residues. The chain's CDR3 is CASSPSSHYYGYTF. CDR3 DNA: TGTGCCAGCAGCCCAAGTTCCCACTACTATGGCTACACCTTC.

This clone is a singleton in its sample. The J gene is TRBJ2-7, the V gene TRBV28; 7 positions agree with TRBD2. Germline CDR1 is MDHEN and CDR2 is SYDVKM. V trimming: 2 bases; J trimming: 4 bases; junction bases outside the gene matches: 8. This CDR3 spans 15 amino acids. In DNA form, the CDR3 reads TGTGCCAGCAGTTTAGTAGGGGCGGGAGTGTACGAGCAGTACTTC. It translates to CASSLVGAGVYEQYF.

This clone was found once. This sequence joins TRBV30 and TRBJ1-5, with TRBD1 as a possible D gene (5 bases). Germline values: CDR1 GTSNPN, CDR2 SVGIG (reference sequence). Trimming took 5 bases from V and 1 from J, leaving 9 bases between them. The CDR3 has 13 amino acids. The chain's CDR3 is CAWGHDSNQPQHF. For the CDR3, the DNA is TGTGCCTGGGGACATGACAGCAATCAGCCCCAGCATTTT. The whole variable domain, filled in from reference TRBV30 and TRBJ1-5, reads SQTIHQWPATLVQPVGSPLSLECTVEGTSNPNLYWYRQAAGRGLQLLFYSVGIGQISSEVPQNLSASRPQDRQFILSSKKLLLSDSGFYLCAWGHDSNQPQHFGDGTRLSIL.

V gene TRBV6-2 or TRBV6-3 combines with J gene TRBJ2-5; weak D call: TRBD1 (5 bases). The CDR3 is 15 residues long. V gave up 2 bases and J gave up 2 bases, with 12 bases separating them. The V gene's germline CDR1 is MNHEY and CDR2 SVGEGT. CDR3 nucleotides: TGTGCCAGCAGTTACGCTGGGGCAGAACAAGAGACCCAGTACTTC. This translates into CASSYAGAEQETQYF.

The chain uses TRBV4-1 and TRBJ2-5; 7 positions agree with TRBD2. Germline-derived CDR1 and CDR2 are MGHRA and YSYEKL. This CDR3 region has 15 residues. V was pared by 0 bases and J by 1 base, with 2 bases of the junction left unmatched. The CDR3 loop reads CASSQDPGGQETQYF. The CDR3 DNA sequence: TGCGCCAGCAGCCAAGATCCGGGGGGCCAAGAGACCCAGTACTTC.

The rearrangement links TRBV27 to TRBJ1-5, with D unclear. CDR1 is MNHEY and CDR2 is SMNVEV in the germline V gene (reference sequence). The CDR3 has 13 amino acids. The germline V and J ends were trimmed by 1 base and 5 bases, with 6 bases remaining between them. CDR3: CASSLFRDQPQHF. In DNA, the CDR3 is TGTGCCAGCAGTTTATTTCGCGATCAGCCCCAGCATTTT.

The CDR3 nucleotides are TGTGCCAGCAGTTCTACTTATCGGACAGGGGTAAACGAGCAGTACTTC. Its translation: CASSSTYRTGVNEQYF. This sequence joins TRBV28 and TRBJ2-7, with 9 bases lining up with TRBD1. The CDR3 totals 16 residues. Germline assignment: CDR1 MDHEN and CDR2 SYDVKM. Germline trimming cut 4 bases from V and 5 bases from J; bases unmatched to any gene: 12.

The CDR3, as DNA: TGTGCCAGCAGCCCTACACCAGTGCCGAGGGCTGGAAACACCATATATTTT. The encoded protein is CASSPTPVPRAGNTIYF. This chain uses TRBV5-5 with TRBJ1-3; no clear D. The CDR3 consists of 17 residues. Germline CDR1 is SGHKS and CDR2 is YYEKEE (reference sequence). V gave up 4 bases and J gave up 2 bases, with 19 bases separating them.

This sequence joins TRBV18 and TRBJ2-3; D is undetermined. Germline V gives CDR1 KGHSH, CDR2 LQKENI. The CDR3 is 11 residues long. Trimming cost V 6 bases and J 0 bases, with 1 base left between them. This CDR3 is CASSSTDTQYF. CDR3 DNA: TGTGCCAGCTCTAGCACAGATACGCAGTATTTT.

The gene calls are TRBV5-5 and TRBJ1-2; 11 bases are a match to TRBD1. The V segment lost 4 bases and the J segment 7 bases; nucleotides outside the gene matches: 6. The CDR3 has 14 amino acids. Germline assignment: CDR1 SGHKS and CDR2 YYEKEE (reference sequence). CDR3: CASSPPGQGAGYTF. For the CDR3, the DNA is TGTGCCAGCAGCCCACCAGGACAGGGGGCTGGCTACACCTTC.

This clone was recorded only once. V and J are TRBV29-1 and TRBJ1-2; D uncertain. The germline V gene encodes CDR1 SQVTM and CDR2 ANQGSEA. The CDR3 consists of 10 residues. Deletions cut 5 bases from V and 8 bases from J, with 9 bases between. As DNA, the CDR3 is TGCAGCGTTCTCGAAGGGGGCTACACCTTC. Translated, it gives CSVLEGGYTF.

This chain links TRBV6-1 with TRBJ1-3; D gene uncertain. Germline CDR1 reads MNHNS; CDR2 reads SASEGT. V lost 2 bases and J lost 4, with 12 bases in between. The CDR3 length is 15 residues. CDR3 nucleotide sequence: TGTGCCAGCAGTGAATTAGGATTGACGGGAAACACCATATATTTT. Amino acids: CASSELGLTGNTIYF.

This chain connects TRBV11-2 to TRBJ2-5, with D perhaps TRBD1 (6 bases). The CDR3 length is 18 residues. From germline, CDR1 is SGHAT and CDR2 FQNNGV. Trimming cost V 0 bases and J 2 bases, with 19 bases left between them. DNA of the CDR3: TGTGCCAGCAGCTTAGATATCGGTTGGGACAAGGCACAAGAGACCCAGTACTTC. Amino acids: CASSLDIGWDKAQETQYF. Using reference TRBV11-2 and TRBJ2-5 for the parts outside the CDR3, the full variable domain is EAGVAQSPRYKIIEKRQSVAFWCNPISGHATLYWYQQILGQGPKLLIQFQNNGVVDDSQLPKDRFSAERLKGVDSTLKIQPAKLEDSAVYLCASSLDIGWDKAQETQYFGPGTRLLVL.

The rearrangement joins TRBV13 to TRBJ1-4; a possible D gene is TRBD1 (6 bases). With 4 bases removed from V and 0 bases from J, the gap between germline ends came to 12 bases. Germline V CDR1 and CDR2: PRHDT, FYEKMQ (reference sequence). This CDR3 spans 16 amino acids. CDR3 residues: CASSSGHFATNEKLFF. In DNA, the CDR3 is TGTGCCAGCAGCTCGGGACACTTTGCAACTAATGAAAAACTGTTTTTT.

The genes are TRBV24-1 and TRBJ2-5; a weak D match, TRBD1 (6 bases). Trimming pared 9 bases from V and 4 bases from J, leaving 17 bases between. Germline V gives CDR1 KGHDR, CDR2 SFDVKD. This CDR3 is built from 14 residues. CDR3 DNA: TGTGCCACCCGAGGGCCGGGACAACTAGAGACCCAGTACTTC. This sequence encodes CATRGPGQLETQYF.

J is TRBJ2-7 and V is TRBV7-9, with D tentatively TRBD1 (5 bases). CDR3 length equals 15 residues. Germline V lookup: CDR1 SEHNR, CDR2 FQNEAQ (reference sequence). Trimming cost V 1 base and J 4 bases, with 14 bases left between them. CDR3 in amino acids: CASSLGQGVAYEQYF. CDR3 coding DNA: TGTGCCAGCAGCTTAGGGCAGGGTGTTGCATACGAGCAGTACTTC.

The chain is built from TRBV9 and TRBJ1-2; perhaps TRBD1 as D (6 bases). Looked up from germline, CDR1 is SGDLS and CDR2 is YYNGEE. V was pared by 0 bases and J by 7 bases, with 13 bases between. This CDR3 is 14 amino acids long. CDR3 region: CASSVDSGALGYTF. The CDR3 nucleotides are TGTGCCAGCAGCGTAGACTCGGGGGCGCTTGGCTACACCTTC.

The gene calls are TRBV28 and TRBJ2-2; D not certain. The V and J ends lost 6 bases and 4 bases respectively, with 9 bases between them. This CDR3 region has 13 residues. The V gene's germline CDR1 is MDHEN and CDR2 SYDVKM. CDR3 nucleotide sequence: TGTGCCAGCAGCCCAAGTAGCACCGGGGAGCTGTTTTTT. Its translation: CASSPSSTGELFF.

The gene calls are TRBV5-1 and TRBJ1-2; D not resolved. V was cut by 4 bases and J by 7 bases, with 17 bases left in between. The CDR3 has 14 amino acids. CDR1 is SGHRS, CDR2 YFSETQ, per germline. As DNA, the CDR3 is TGCGCCAGCAGCCCCGGGGTGAAGGAGGGTGGCTACACCTTC. Residues: CASSPGVKEGGYTF.

The V call is TRBV28, the J call TRBJ1-5; D is undetermined. Looked up from germline, CDR1 is MDHEN and CDR2 is SYDVKM. CDR3 length: 11 residues. Trimming removed 5 bases at V and 3 bases at J, with 2 bases between. The CDR3 region is CASSHNQPQHF. As DNA, the CDR3 is TGTGCCAGCAGTCACAATCAGCCCCAGCATTTT.

CDR3 DNA sequence: TGTGCCACCAGCAGGGAGAGACTAGCGGGGGGGCCAAGGTACAATGAGCAGTTCTTC. Translating it yields CATSRERLAGGPRYNEQFF. This chain uses TRBV15 with TRBJ2-1, with 14 bases lining up with TRBD2. With 3 bases clipped from V and 4 bases from J, the junction kept 11 bases outside the gene matches. CDR3 length: 19 amino acids. Per the germline V gene, CDR1 is LNHNV and CDR2 is YYDKDF (reference sequence).